The 27 T cell receptor beta chains in this list originate from one sample, sequenced in a study of T cell responses to AZD1222 COVID-19 vaccine. Sequenced by immunoSEQ multiplex PCR; TCRdb stores in-frame clones only, minus some. The table lists about 100,000 clones, 75% to 95% of them singletons. The sample in question was peripheral blood, obtained 28 days after the second AZD1222 dose. Receptor source: an adult who received the AZD1222 COVID-19 vaccine.

The chain is built from TRBV5-6 and TRBJ2-2; TRBD2 agrees at 13 bases. V was clipped by 4 bases and J by 4 bases; unmatched bases: 1. The CDR3 has 15 amino acids. The V gene's germline CDR1 is SGHDT and CDR2 YYEEEE. The DNA of the CDR3 is TGTGCCAGCAGCGGACTAGCGGGAGTCACCGGGGAGCTGTTTTTT. It specifies CASSGLAGVTGELFF.

The gene calls are TRBV28 and TRBJ2-2; TRBD2 is a possible D gene (6 bases). CDR1 MDHEN and CDR2 SYDVKM come from the germline V gene. The ends were cut back, 4 bases at V and 6 bases at J, with 12 bases in the middle. The length of the CDR3 is 14 residues. CDR3 region: CASSWTGGSGELFF. The CDR3 nucleotides read TGTGCCAGCAGTTGGACCGGAGGGTCCGGGGAGCTGTTTTTT.

Only one count was recorded for this clone. The chain uses TRBV30 and TRBJ1-2, with unresolved D. Deletions cut 2 bases from V and 2 bases from J, with 6 bases between. Germline V lookup: CDR1 GTSNPN, CDR2 SVGIG (reference sequence). The CDR3 contains 12 residues. The CDR3 DNA reads as TGTGCCTGGAGTCCGGAAAACTATGGCTACACCTTC. Encoded protein: CAWSPENYGYTF.

The gene calls are TRBV5-5 and TRBJ1-1; 7 bases map to TRBD1. CDR3 size: 15 residues. Germline values: CDR1 SGHKS, CDR2 YYEKEE (reference sequence). Unmatched junction bases numbered 6, after V lost 4 bases and J lost 0 bases. The CDR3 spells CASSPYRGMNTEAFF. The DNA of the CDR3 is TGTGCCAGCAGCCCGTACAGGGGAATGAACACTGAAGCTTTCTTT.

The rearrangement links TRBV30 to TRBJ2-1, with no clear D. The ends were cut back, 2 bases at V and 0 bases at J, with 11 bases in the middle. The CDR3 covers 15 residues. The germline V gene has CDR1 GTSNPN and CDR2 SVGIG (reference sequence). Written as DNA, the CDR3 is TGTGCCTGGAGTCCCGACGGGCCCTCCTACAATGAGCAGTTCTTC. The encoded protein is CAWSPDGPSYNEQFF.

This clone was seen only once. The rearrangement uses TRBV27 and TRBJ2-7; D might be TRBD2 (7 bases). Trimming left V 2 bases short and J 0 bases short, with 17 bases between. The germline CDR1 and CDR2 sequences are MNHEY and SMNVEV (reference sequence). This CDR3 spans 17 amino acids. The CDR3 DNA reads TGTGCCAGCAGTTTAAAGGGCGGGGGCGTGAGCTCCTACGAGCAGTACTTC. Translated: CASSLKGGGVSSYEQYF.

V usage is TRBV27 and J usage is TRBJ1-6, with 9 bases fitting TRBD1. CDR3 length: 13 residues. Germline loops: CDR1 MNHEY, CDR2 SMNVEV (reference sequence). The junction had 5 bases not matched to a gene; V was cut back by 3 bases and J by 14 bases. The CDR3 DNA follows: TGTGCCAGCAGTTTCACGGGACAGGGCGCCCTCCACTTT. This gives the protein CASSFTGQGALHF.

The gene calls are TRBV15 and TRBJ1-6, with 9 bases matching TRBD1. The CDR3 loop spans 15 amino acids. J gave up 7 bases and V 3 bases, and 4 bases lay outside the gene matches. Germline V gene lookup returns CDR1 LNHNV and CDR2 YYDKDF (reference sequence). The CDR3 protein is CATSRAGTGNSPLHF. The CDR3 region has the DNA TGTGCCACCAGCAGGGCCGGGACAGGGAATTCACCCCTCCACTTT.

The rearrangement joins TRBV4-3 to TRBJ1-2; TRBD1 is a possible D gene (6 bases). Germline V CDR1 and CDR2: LGHNA, YSLEER. The CDR3 runs 14 residues. V gave up 0 bases and J gave up 7 bases, with 12 bases separating them. CDR3 sequence: CASSQDLGAPGYTF. The CDR3 DNA is TGCGCCAGCAGCCAAGATCTGGGGGCTCCTGGCTACACCTTC.

This clone has more than one count but fewer than ten. The J gene is TRBJ1-2, the V gene TRBV7-2; D uncertain. The V and J ends lost 1 base and 4 bases respectively, with 16 bases between them. In germline, CDR1 is SGHTA, CDR2 FQGNSA. This CDR3 is 16 amino acids long. The CDR3 protein is CASSLGSVEALYGYTF. CDR3 bases: TGTGCCAGCAGCTTAGGATCAGTCGAGGCCCTCTATGGCTACACCTTC.

The chain carries TRBV3-1 (or the pseudogene TRBV3-2) and TRBJ2-1; D may be TRBD2 (6 bases). The length of the CDR3 is 15 residues. Germline CDR1 LGHDT, CDR2 YNNKEL (reference sequence). Trimming took 2 bases from V and 4 from J, leaving 12 bases between them. The CDR3 coding sequence is TGTGCCAGCAGCCAAAGAACGGGAGTGTACAATGAGCAGTTCTTC. Encoded protein: CASSQRTGVYNEQFF.

The chain recombines TRBV14 with TRBJ2-1, with D possibly TRBD2 on 5 matching bases. Looked up from germline, CDR1 is SGHDN and CDR2 is FVKESK. The CDR3 spans 20 residues. Trimming removed 11 bases at V and 10 bases at J, with 42 bases between. The CDR3 nucleotides read TGTGCCCCCACGGGTGGCCACGCCCACAATGACCCCGAGGGTAGTACAGAGCAGTTCTTC. It specifies CAPTGGHAHNDPEGSTEQFF. Variable domain in full (rest from reference TRBV14 and TRBJ2-1): EAGVTQFPSHSVIEKGQTVTLRCDPISGHDNLYWYRRVMGKEIKFLLHFVKESKQDESGMPNNRFLAERTGGTYSTLKVQPAELEDSGVYFCAPTGGHAHNDPEGSTEQFFGPGTRLTVL.

V and J are TRBV18 and TRBJ1-1, with unresolved D. V was cut by 1 base and J by 1 base, with 4 bases left in between. The CDR3 contains 13 residues. Germline assignment: CDR1 KGHSH and CDR2 LQKENI. CDR3 residues: CASSPRENTEAFF. The CDR3 DNA follows: TGTGCCAGCTCACCACGGGAGAACACTGAAGCTTTCTTT.

The chain links TRBV24-1 to TRBJ2-5, with TRBD2 identical over 7 bases. The junction had 8 bases not matched to a gene; V was cut back by 9 bases and J by 5 bases. Germline assignment: CDR1 KGHDR and CDR2 SFDVKD. This CDR3 has 13 amino acids. DNA for the CDR3: TGTGCCACCCAGGGCAGGCGGGGGGAGACCCAGTACTTC. Translated: CATQGRRGETQYF.

Worth noting for this clone: The same CDR3 can be traced to other DNA sequences in this sample. The gene calls are TRBV20-1 and TRBJ2-7; unclear D gene. The germline gives CDR1 DFQATT, CDR2 SNEGSKA (reference sequence). This CDR3 region has 11 residues. V shed 3 bases and J shed 4 bases, with 7 bases lying between them. CDR3 nucleotides: TGCAGTGCTAGGAGAGAATACGAGCAGTACTTC. Its protein is CSARREYEQYF.

The V gene is TRBV30, the J gene TRBJ1-6; D may be TRBD1 (5 bases). This CDR3 is built from 13 residues. Germline CDR1 reads GTSNPN; CDR2 reads SVGIG (reference sequence). Here the CDR3 DNA reads TGTGGACAGAGAAGGAATTGGGATTCACCCCTCCACTTT. This sequence encodes CGQRRNWDSPLHF.

The chain joins TRBV4-3 to TRBJ2-3; 10 positions agree with TRBD2. The CDR3 is made up of 15 amino acids. V shed 0 bases, J shed 5 bases, and the junction held 2 bases outside the gene matches. The germline gives CDR1 LGHNA, CDR2 YSLEER. The DNA for the CDR3 is TGCGCCAGCAGCCAAGATATAGCGGGAGGAGATACGCAGTATTTT. Its protein is CASSQDIAGGDTQYF.

V usage is TRBV2 and J usage is TRBJ1-4; D is unresolved. The CDR3 spans 15 residues. The V end lost 8 bases, the J end lost 4 bases, and 17 bases lay between the germline ends. Looked up from germline, CDR1 is SNHLY and CDR2 is FYNNEI. The CDR3 spells CASLKAGRLNEKLFF. The CDR3, as DNA: TGTGCCAGCCTGAAGGCTGGACGCCTTAATGAAAAACTGTTTTTT.

This chain links TRBV5-6 with TRBJ1-2; D ambiguous. Germline V gene lookup returns CDR1 SGHDT and CDR2 YYEEEE. V lost 3 bases and J lost 0, with 15 bases in between. The CDR3 is made up of 16 amino acids. As DNA, the CDR3 is TGTGCCAGCAGCTCCGAGCGGGTTGGGGCTAACTATGGCTACACCTTC. This sequence encodes CASSSERVGANYGYTF. Variable domain in full (rest from reference TRBV5-6 and TRBJ1-2): DAGVTQSPTHLIKTRGQQVTLRCSPKSGHDTVSWYQQALGQGPQFIFQYYEEEERQRGNFPDRFSGHQFPNYSSELNVNALLLGDSALYLCASSSERVGANYGYTFGSGTRLTVV.

The chain is built from TRBV19 and TRBJ2-1; D is possibly TRBD1 (6 bases). The CDR3 loop spans 14 amino acids. The germline CDR1 and CDR2 sequences are LNHDA and SQIVND (reference sequence). The V and J ends lost 2 bases and 5 bases respectively, with 10 bases between them. The CDR3 protein is CASSIRTAHNEQFF. The CDR3 coding sequence is TGTGCCAGTAGTATAAGGACAGCCCACAATGAGCAGTTCTTC.

There are a few counts of this clone. The CDR3 spells CASSLTGSGPYNEQFF. As DNA, the CDR3 is TGTGCCAGCAGTTTAACGGGTAGTGGCCCCTACAATGAGCAGTTCTTC. The chain joins TRBV6-5 to TRBJ2-1; D is undetermined. The CDR3 spans 16 residues. The V gene lost 4 bases and the J gene lost 2 bases, with 15 bases spanning the gap. The germline V gene has CDR1 MNHEY and CDR2 SVGAGI.

CDR3 DNA: TGTGCCAGCAGTGAAAATGAGCAGTTCTTC. It codes for CASSENEQFF. The V call is TRBV2, the J call TRBJ2-1; no reliable D call. V lost 2 bases to trimming and J lost 7 bases, with 0 bases between them. CDR1 and CDR2 (germline): SNHLY, FYNNEI. The CDR3 runs 10 residues.

This clone was recorded once. This chain joins TRBV12-3 or TRBV12-4 and TRBJ2-1; unclear D gene. CDR3 length equals 10 residues. V was trimmed by 8 bases and J by 8 bases, leaving 7 bases between them. The CDR3, as DNA: TGTGCCAGCGGCTCGGATGAGCAGTTCTTC. Amino acids: CASGSDEQFF.

The rearrangement links TRBV21-1 to TRBJ2-3; the table's D call, TRBD2, was not checked against the DNA. TRBV21-1 is shown as a pseudogene. This CDR3 spans 15 amino acids. The CDR3 protein is CASSKGAPGADTQYF. The CDR3 DNA sequence: TGTGCCAGCAGCAAAGGGGCCCCCGGGGCAGATACGCAGTATTTT.

The CDR3 sequence: CASSQDAGGYSPLHF. Here the CDR3 DNA reads TGTGCCAGCAGCCAAGATGCAGGGGGGTATTCACCCCTCCACTTT. The chain recombines TRBV3-1 (or the pseudogene TRBV3-2) with TRBJ1-6; 7 bases are a match to TRBD1. V lost 0 bases and J lost 8; bases outside the gene matches: 4. The CDR3 is made up of 15 amino acids. In germline, CDR1 is LGHDT, CDR2 YNNKEL (reference sequence).

This sequence joins TRBV19 and TRBJ1-5, with 9 bases lining up with TRBD1. The CDR3 has 15 residues. V was clipped by 7 bases and J by 4 bases; unmatched bases: 8. The germline V gene encodes CDR1 LNHDA and CDR2 SQIVND (reference sequence). The CDR3 region is CASTASGQGNQPQHF. The CDR3 nucleotides read TGTGCCAGTACCGCTTCTGGACAGGGGAATCAGCCCCAGCATTTT.

DNA of the CDR3: TGTGCCAGCAGTGACTCTGCTAGCGGAACCACAGATACGCAGTATTTT. Protein: CASSDSASGTTDTQYF. The rearrangement joins TRBV6-4 to TRBJ2-3, with 7 bases aligning to TRBD2. CDR1 and CDR2 (germline): MRHNA, SNTAGT. V lost 0 bases and J lost 2; bases outside the gene matches: 5. The CDR3 runs 16 residues.